A single sample is the source of the 27 T cell receptor beta chains below, sequenced in a study of T-cell reconstitution after alpha-beta-depleted transplantation in children. Molecular barcoding with unique molecular identifiers was used for the TCRbeta library. One entry per CDR3 protein results from TCRdb running MiXCR on the PCR reads. Here the sample spans approximately 300,000 distinct CDR3 sequences, 10% being singletons. The input for sequencing was PBMCs, taken before TCRalphabeta/CD19-depleted stem cell transplant. Source of these receptors: a boy in the first two years of life with acute myeloid leukemia, due to receive a stem cell transplant.

This sequence joins TRBV7-3 and TRBJ2-6; no clear D gene. CDR3 length: 16 residues. Trimming took off 2 bases at V and 2 bases at J, with 10 bases between the two ends. In germline, CDR1 is SGHTA, CDR2 FQGTGA. The CDR3 bases are TGTGCCAGCAGCTTATCAAGGGTTCCTGGGGCCAACGTCCTGACTTTC. It codes for CASSLSRVPGANVLTF.

This clonotype was detected ten times or more. V is TRBV11-2 and J is TRBJ2-5, with D possibly being TRBD2 (5 bases). V was trimmed by 2 bases and J by 4 bases, leaving 11 bases between them. Germline V lookup: CDR1 SGHAT, CDR2 FQNNGV. This CDR3 contains 14 residues. CDR3 sequence: CASSLLEGPETQYF. The DNA of the CDR3 is TGTGCCAGCAGCTTATTAGAGGGCCCAGAGACCCAGTACTTC.

The chain carries TRBV7-9 and TRBJ2-7, with 9 positions matching TRBD1. This CDR3 is built from 16 residues. Germline assignment: CDR1 SEHNR and CDR2 FQNEAQ (reference sequence). The V segment lost 3 bases and the J segment 6 bases; nucleotides outside the gene matches: 12. CDR3 DNA: TGTGCCAGCAGCTTCAGTTGGGGACAGGGAATCTTCGAGCAGTACTTC. This gives the protein CASSFSWGQGIFEQYF.

The rearrangement uses TRBV11-3 and TRBJ2-1; a weak D match, TRBD2 (5 bases). The germline gives CDR1 SGHNT, CDR2 YENEEA. The CDR3 length is 16 residues. V was pared by 1 base and J by 0 bases, with 10 bases between. The CDR3 region has the DNA TGTGCCAGCAGCTTAGTCGGACTCCCCTCCTACAATGAGCAGTTCTTC. Encoded protein: CASSLVGLPSYNEQFF.

This clonotype has just a few counts. The chain joins TRBV11-2 to TRBJ2-3, with D possibly matching TRBD1 (5 bases). CDR1 is SGHAT and CDR2 is FQNNGV in the germline V gene. V shed 5 bases and J shed 5 bases, with 11 bases lying between them. The CDR3 extends over 13 amino acids. The CDR3: CASSQGGIDTQYF. Here the CDR3 DNA reads TGTGCCAGCAGCCAGGGCGGTATAGATACGCAGTATTTT.

This clonotype was observed at least ten times. V and J are TRBV6-5 and TRBJ1-1, with 9 bases aligning to TRBD1. V shed 1 base, J shed 5 bases, and the junction held 2 bases outside the gene matches. Germline V gene lookup returns CDR1 MNHEY and CDR2 SVGAGI. The CDR3 spans 14 residues. Written as DNA, the CDR3 is TGTGCCAGCAGTTACTTCGGGACAGGGACTGAAGCTTTCTTT. This encodes CASSYFGTGTEAFF.

This rearrangement joins TRBV6-5 to TRBJ2-1, with 7 bases matching TRBD2. Germline V lookup: CDR1 MNHEY, CDR2 SVGAGI. V trimming: 2 bases; J trimming: 7 bases; junction bases outside the gene matches: 8. The CDR3 runs to 15 residues. The CDR3 sequence: CASSYGEGLRNEQFF. Written as DNA, the CDR3 is TGTGCCAGCAGTTACGGGGAGGGGTTAAGAAATGAGCAGTTCTTC.

This clonotype was counted ten times or more. The rearrangement links TRBV4-2 to TRBJ2-3, with 11 nucleotides matching TRBD1. Germline CDR1 reads LGHNA; CDR2 reads YNFKEQ. V was clipped by 3 bases and J by 3 bases; unmatched bases: 2. The CDR3 loop spans 15 amino acids. CDR3 nucleotide sequence: TGTGCCAGCAGCCAGCGGGACAGGGGGACAGATACGCAGTATTTT. The encoded protein is CASSQRDRGTDTQYF.

This clonotype showed up just a few times. This chain uses TRBV7-3 with TRBJ2-7; 7 nucleotides match TRBD1. V was pared by 5 bases and J by 4 bases, with 11 bases of the junction left unmatched. CDR1 and CDR2 (germline): SGHTA, FQGTGA. The CDR3 contains 15 residues. CDR3 nucleotides: TGTGCCAGCAGCCCTGACAGGGCCCCCCATTACGAGCAGTACTTC. It is translated as CASSPDRAPHYEQYF.

V is TRBV4-2 and J is TRBJ2-3; no definite D call. The CDR3 has 16 residues. Looked up from germline, CDR1 is LGHNA and CDR2 is YNFKEQ. V was pared by 3 bases and J by 2 bases, with 15 bases between. This chain's CDR3 is CASSQVLAAITDTQYF. The CDR3 DNA reads TGTGCCAGCAGCCAGGTCCTTGCGGCTATCACAGATACGCAGTATTTT.

This clonotype was picked up many times. The chain combines TRBV12-3 or TRBV12-4 with TRBJ1-6; TRBD1 aligns across 7 bases. V lost 5 bases to trimming and J lost 11 bases; unmatched junction nucleotides: 6. CDR3 length equals 13 residues. The CDR3 loop reads CASSDREVPPLHF. CDR3 DNA: TGTGCCAGCAGTGACAGGGAGGTACCACCCCTCCACTTT.

This clonotype was observed many times. The rearrangement links TRBV9 to TRBJ2-7; D not certain. This CDR3 contains 13 residues. The V gene lost 1 base and the J gene lost 1 base, with 6 bases spanning the gap. The germline gives CDR1 SGDLS, CDR2 YYNGEE. The DNA for the CDR3 is TGTGCCAGCAGCGTAAATCCTTCCTACGAGCAGTACTTC. This codes for CASSVNPSYEQYF.

This clonotype occurred a few times. The J gene is TRBJ2-3, the V gene TRBV20-1, with D possibly being TRBD1 (6 bases). The CDR3 sequence is 19 residues long. Trimming cost V 5 bases and J 2 bases, with 29 bases left between them. Germline lookup yields CDR1 DFQATT and CDR2 SNEGSKA (reference sequence). CDR3 amino acids: CSAFSGVLPTPLSTDTQYF. The CDR3 DNA follows: TGCAGTGCTTTCTCAGGGGTTCTCCCTACCCCTCTTTCCACAGATACGCAGTATTTT.

The chain employs TRBV3-1 and TRBJ1-2; weak D call: TRBD1 (5 bases). Trimming took off 4 bases at V and 7 bases at J, with 13 bases between the two ends. The CDR3 has 13 amino acids. The germline V gene has CDR1 LGHDT and CDR2 YNNKEL (reference sequence). The CDR3 loop reads CASSLGQSAGYTF. The CDR3 DNA sequence: TGTGCCAGCAGCCTCGGACAATCGGCTGGCTACACCTTC.

At least ten counts were recorded for this clonotype. The rearrangement links TRBV7-8 to TRBJ2-3; D is ambiguous. V was shortened by 4 bases and J by 0 bases, with 8 bases between the two germline ends. The CDR3 length is 14 residues. CDR1 is SGHVS and CDR2 is FQNEAQ in the germline V gene. CDR3 sequence (DNA): TGTGCCAGCAGCTCCGGAGTCAGCACAGATACGCAGTATTTT. It specifies CASSSGVSTDTQYF.

This clonotype was detected ten times or more. This chain joins TRBV12-3 or TRBV12-4 and TRBJ2-1; tentative D call: TRBD2 (6 bases). The CDR3 contains 15 residues. Trimming pared 3 bases from V and 7 bases from J, leaving 16 bases between. The CDR3 DNA sequence: TGTGCCAGCAGTTTCGCGGGATCAGCTGGAAATGAGCAGTTCTTC. This encodes CASSFAGSAGNEQFF.

This clonotype was seen at least ten times. The chain has TRBV11-2 and TRBJ2-3; TRBD1 might be the D (6 bases). CDR3 length: 13 residues. Deletions cut 2 bases from V and 6 bases from J, with 9 bases between. Germline CDR1 and CDR2: SGHAT and FQNNGV. The CDR3 loop is CASSLPRGDTQYF. CDR3 coding DNA: TGTGCCAGCAGCTTACCCAGGGGTGATACGCAGTATTTT.

This clonotype came up many times. J is TRBJ2-1 and V is TRBV5-1; perhaps D is TRBD1 or TRBD2 (5 bases each). The germline V gene has CDR1 SGHRS and CDR2 YFSETQ. Trimming removed 0 bases at V and 5 bases at J, with 12 bases between. The CDR3 loop spans 15 amino acids. The CDR3 is CASSLGQGGHNEQFF. The CDR3 nucleotides read TGCGCCAGCAGCTTGGGTCAGGGCGGGCACAATGAGCAGTTCTTC. The whole variable domain, filled in from reference TRBV5-1 and TRBJ2-1, reads KAGVTQTPRYLIKTRGQQVTLSCSPISGHRSVSWYQQTPGQGLQFLFEYFSETQRNKGNFPGRFSGRQFSNSRSEMNVSTLELGDSALYLCASSLGQGGHNEQFFGPGTRLTVL.

In its sample, this clonotype was seen many times. The V gene is TRBV27, the J gene TRBJ2-7, with D maybe TRBD2 (6 bases). V was trimmed by 1 base and J by 4 bases, leaving 14 bases between them. Germline-derived CDR1 and CDR2 are MNHEY and SMNVEV (reference sequence). This CDR3 comprises 15 residues. The CDR3 coding sequence is TGTGCCAGCAGTTTATATTGGGGGGATCCGTACGAGCAGTACTTC. Its translation: CASSLYWGDPYEQYF.

This clonotype was observed a few times. The chain uses TRBV5-1 and TRBJ2-5; 7 bases fit TRBD1. CDR3 size: 15 residues. In germline, CDR1 is SGHRS, CDR2 YFSETQ. V lost 0 bases to trimming and J lost 4 bases; unmatched junction nucleotides: 6. In DNA form, the CDR3 reads TGCGCCAGCAGCTTGGGTCGCACAGGGGCAGAGACCCAGTACTTC. The encoded protein is CASSLGRTGAETQYF.

This clonotype was detected many times. CDR3 DNA: TGTGCCACCAGTGAAGGGCGGTACGACTACGAGCAGTACTTC. This encodes CATSEGRYDYEQYF. The chain carries TRBV24-1 and TRBJ2-7; D is uncertain. The V gene lost 4 bases and the J gene lost 3 bases, with 12 bases spanning the gap. Germline V lookup: CDR1 KGHDR, CDR2 SFDVKD. This CDR3 is built from 14 residues.

In this sample, this clonotype turned up many times. This chain's CDR3 is CASSQDWRGAIDTQYF. CDR3 bases: TGTGCCAGCAGCCAAGATTGGCGGGGGGCCATAGATACGCAGTATTTT. J is TRBJ2-3 and V is TRBV4-2, with 8 nucleotides matching TRBD2. The junction had 7 bases not matched to a gene; V was cut back by 0 bases and J by 5 bases. The germline CDR1 and CDR2 sequences are LGHNA and YNFKEQ. There are 16 residues in the CDR3.

This clonotype was seen at least ten times. V and J are TRBV19 and TRBJ2-7; D possibly uses TRBD1 or TRBD2 (5 bases each). The CDR3 extends over 12 amino acids. The germline gives CDR1 LNHDA, CDR2 SQIVND (reference sequence). Deletions cut 3 bases from V and 5 bases from J, with 8 bases between. As DNA, the CDR3 is TGTGCCAGTAGTATGGGACCGGACGAGCAGTACTTC. Protein product: CASSMGPDEQYF.

This clonotype was counted a few times. This chain's CDR3 is CASSQRWLGGEQFF. DNA for the CDR3: TGCGCCAGCAGCCAACGTTGGCTAGGGGGTGAGCAGTTCTTC. V and J are TRBV4-3 and TRBJ2-1; TRBD1 is a possible D gene (6 bases). The CDR3 runs to 14 residues. The V end was cut by 2 bases, the J end by 9 bases, with 14 bases between. Germline V lookup: CDR1 LGHNA, CDR2 YSLEER.

This clonotype was counted many times. This rearrangement joins TRBV5-1 to TRBJ2-7; tentative D call: TRBD2 (6 bases). The V gene's germline CDR1 is SGHRS and CDR2 YFSETQ. The CDR3 is made up of 14 amino acids. Between the trimmed V and J ends, which lost 3 bases and 6 bases, there was a span of 16 bases. The CDR3 nucleotides are TGCGCCAGCAGCTCCCGCGGGGCAGAACGCGAGCAGTACTTC. Protein sequence: CASSSRGAEREQYF.

The chain couples TRBV12-3 or TRBV12-4 to TRBJ2-7, with 7 bases fitting TRBD1. V shed 5 bases and J 5 bases; nucleotides not matched to a gene: 9. CDR3 length: 14 amino acids. The CDR3 DNA follows: TGTGCCAGCAGTCCAGCCCCGACAGGGCACGAGCAGTACTTC. It translates to CASSPAPTGHEQYF.

The table lists this clonotype with a few counts. Here the CDR3 reads CASSLRQGRIYEQYF. CDR3 nucleotides: TGTGCCAGCAGCTTACGACAGGGTCGAATCTACGAGCAGTACTTC. The chain employs TRBV11-3 and TRBJ2-7; 7 bases fit TRBD1. V shed 2 bases, J shed 3 bases, and the junction held 7 bases outside the gene matches. CDR1 is SGHNT and CDR2 is YENEEA in the germline V gene. This CDR3 has 15 residues.